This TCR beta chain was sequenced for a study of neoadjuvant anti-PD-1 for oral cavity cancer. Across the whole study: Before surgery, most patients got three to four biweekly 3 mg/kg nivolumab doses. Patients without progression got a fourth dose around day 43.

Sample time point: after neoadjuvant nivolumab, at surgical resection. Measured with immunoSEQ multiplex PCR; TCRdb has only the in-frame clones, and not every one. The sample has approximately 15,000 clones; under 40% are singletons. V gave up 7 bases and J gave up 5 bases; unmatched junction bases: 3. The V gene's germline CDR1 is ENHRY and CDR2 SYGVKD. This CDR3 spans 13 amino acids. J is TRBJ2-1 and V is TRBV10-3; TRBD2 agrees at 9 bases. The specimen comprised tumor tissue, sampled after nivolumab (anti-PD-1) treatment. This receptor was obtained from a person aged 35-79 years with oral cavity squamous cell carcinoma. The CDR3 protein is CAITGLANNEQFF. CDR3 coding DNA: TGTGCCATCACCGGACTAGCGAACAATGAGCAGTTCTTC.